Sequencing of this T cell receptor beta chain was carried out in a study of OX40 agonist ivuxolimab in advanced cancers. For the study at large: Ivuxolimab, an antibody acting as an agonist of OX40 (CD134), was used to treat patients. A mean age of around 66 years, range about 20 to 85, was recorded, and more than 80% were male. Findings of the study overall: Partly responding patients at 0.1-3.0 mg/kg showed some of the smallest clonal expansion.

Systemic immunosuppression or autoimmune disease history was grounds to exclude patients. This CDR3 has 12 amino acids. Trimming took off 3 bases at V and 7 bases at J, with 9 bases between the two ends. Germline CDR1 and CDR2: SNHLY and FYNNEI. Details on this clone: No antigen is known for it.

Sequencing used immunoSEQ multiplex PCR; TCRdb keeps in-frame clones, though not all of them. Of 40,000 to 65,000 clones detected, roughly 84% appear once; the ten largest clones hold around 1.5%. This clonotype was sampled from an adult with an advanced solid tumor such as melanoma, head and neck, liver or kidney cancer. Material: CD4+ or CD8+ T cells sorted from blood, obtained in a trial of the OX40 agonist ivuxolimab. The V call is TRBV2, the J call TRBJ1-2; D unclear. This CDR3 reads CASSDIDAGYTF. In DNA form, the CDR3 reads TGTGCCAGCAGTGATATTGACGCTGGCTACACCTTC.